This T cell receptor (beta chain) was sequenced during a study of blood T cell repertoires in COVID-19. On the study more broadly: Whether acute or convalescent, the COVID-19 samples came from the United States, Italy and Spain.

Germline CDR1 is SGHNT and CDR2 is YYREEE (reference sequence). The V end was cut by 0 bases, the J end by 0 bases, with 8 bases between. CDR3 length equals 15 residues. Original data processing: Scientists estimated how many nucleated cells there were by amplifying reference gene primers. Clones were sequenced by immunoSEQ multiplex PCR, and TCRdb holds only the in-frame ones, with some missing. That table gives V, J and clone size, and the DNA gave D and trimming. Of about 69,000 clones listed, 75% to 80% were seen once; the top ten hold around 47%. Sequenced: peripheral blood. The sequence derives from a human donor in a cohort sampled during active COVID-19. This rearrangement joins TRBV5-4 to TRBJ2-3; possible D gene TRBD2, 5 bases. The CDR3 nucleotides read TGTGCCAGCAGCTTGGAGGCTAGCAGCACAGATACGCAGTATTTT. As protein: CASSLEASSTDTQYF.